The 15 T cell receptor beta chains below come from one sample, sequenced in a study of blood T cell repertoires in COVID-19. The repertoire was sequenced with immunoSEQ multiplex PCR; TCRdb's copy has only in-frame clones and lacks some. The sample yields about 210,000 clones, about 85% seen once. Material: PBMCs or T cells enriched from blood (not recorded which). These receptors originate from a man between 40 and 49 years old who had recovered from COVID-19.

This clone appeared a single time. The chain joins TRBV12-3 or TRBV12-4 to TRBJ2-1, with D uncertain. Trimming cost V 7 bases and J 3 bases, with 10 bases left between them. The CDR3 is 13 residues long. CDR3 residues: CASTGTVYNEQFF. The CDR3 DNA reads as TGTGCCAGCACAGGCACAGTCTACAATGAGCAGTTCTTC.

The chain carries TRBV29-1 and TRBJ1-5; no clear D gene. This CDR3 has 17 amino acids. V shed 4 bases and J shed 2 bases, with 21 bases lying between them. The germline V gene has CDR1 SQVTM and CDR2 ANQGSEA. The CDR3 sequence is CSVVDGGPRLGNQPQHF. The CDR3 bases are TGCAGCGTTGTAGACGGAGGGCCTCGGTTGGGCAATCAGCCCCAGCATTTT.

The table lists this clone with a count of one. V is TRBV5-3 and J is TRBJ1-1; TRBD1 is a possible D gene (6 bases). TRBV5-3 is given ORF status, its function remaining uncertain. CDR3 length equals 15 residues. V was cut by 6 bases and J by 1 base, with 16 bases left in between. CDR3: CARNQQEQGNTEAFF. The CDR3 region has the DNA TGTGCCAGAAACCAGCAGGAACAGGGGAACACTGAAGCTTTCTTT.

CDR3 in amino acids: CATSREAGSAYEQYF. The CDR3 DNA sequence: TGTGCCACCAGCAGAGAAGCGGGCTCCGCCTACGAGCAGTACTTC. V usage is TRBV15 and J usage is TRBJ2-7; TRBD2 might be the D (6 bases). This CDR3 region has 15 residues. The germline V and J ends were trimmed by 0 bases and 2 bases, with 11 bases remaining between them. CDR1 and CDR2 (germline): LNHNV, YYDKDF (reference sequence). The full variable domain, its missing parts supplied by reference TRBV15 and TRBJ2-7, is DAMVIQNPRYQVTQFGKPVTLSCSQTLNHNVMYWYQQKSSQAPKLLFHYYDKDFNNEADTPDNFQSRRPNTSFCFLDIRSPGLGDTAMYLCATSREAGSAYEQYFGPGTRLTVT.

V gene TRBV2 combines with J gene TRBJ2-7, with D perhaps matching TRBD1 (6 bases). The germline V gene has CDR1 SNHLY and CDR2 FYNNEI. With 6 bases removed from V and 4 bases from J, the gap between germline ends came to 16 bases. The CDR3 spans 14 residues. As DNA, the CDR3 is TGTGCCAGCAGGTATACAGGGAACAAATACGAGCAGTACTTC. As protein: CASRYTGNKYEQYF.

The chain joins TRBV15 to TRBJ2-7; a possible D gene is TRBD1 (5 bases). This CDR3 is built from 15 residues. Trimming cost V 0 bases and J 3 bases, with 12 bases left between them. Looked up from germline, CDR1 is LNHNV and CDR2 is YYDKDF (reference sequence). The chain's CDR3 is CATSREGAANYEQYF. CDR3 in DNA: TGTGCCACCAGCAGAGAAGGGGCAGCCAACTACGAGCAGTACTTC. The whole variable domain, filled in from reference TRBV15 and TRBJ2-7, reads DAMVIQNPRYQVTQFGKPVTLSCSQTLNHNVMYWYQQKSSQAPKLLFHYYDKDFNNEADTPDNFQSRRPNTSFCFLDIRSPGLGDTAMYLCATSREGAANYEQYFGPGTRLTVT.

The chain links TRBV9 to TRBJ1-6; D is ambiguous. Germline V lookup: CDR1 SGDLS, CDR2 YYNGEE. Trimming stripped 0 bases from V and 7 bases from J, with 11 bases between. The CDR3 loop spans 15 amino acids. CDR3 residues: CASSVGHSRNSPLHF. CDR3 sequence (DNA): TGTGCCAGCAGCGTAGGGCACAGCCGAAATTCACCCCTCCACTTT.

The chain couples TRBV15 to TRBJ2-2; 9 nucleotides align to TRBD1. In germline, CDR1 is LNHNV, CDR2 YYDKDF (reference sequence). Losses at the gene ends were 1 base for V and 4 bases for J; bases not matched to a gene: 7. The CDR3 loop spans 17 amino acids. This CDR3 reads CATSRVPGQGITGELFF. In DNA form, the CDR3 reads TGTGCCACCAGCAGAGTCCCGGGACAGGGTATCACCGGGGAGCTGTTTTTT.

This sequence joins TRBV7-9 and TRBJ2-7; perhaps TRBD1 as D (5 bases). The germline V and J ends were trimmed by 0 bases and 6 bases, with 15 bases remaining between them. Germline V CDR1 and CDR2: SEHNR, FQNEAQ (reference sequence). The CDR3 is 15 residues long. Here the CDR3 DNA reads TGTGCCAGCAGCTTAGCGGGGCTGGGGCACGGCGAGCAGTACTTC. Its translation is CASSLAGLGHGEQYF. Combining the CDR3 with reference TRBV7-9 and TRBJ2-7 gives the whole variable domain DTGVSQNPRHKITKRGQNVTFRCDPISEHNRLYWYRQTLGQGPEFLTYFQNEAQLEKSRLLSDRFSAERPKGSFSTLEIQRTEQGDSAMYLCASSLAGLGHGEQYFGPGTRLTVT.

The chain links TRBV6-4 to TRBJ2-7; the D is unclear. Trimming shortened V by 8 bases and J by 1 base, and 15 bases separated the two germline ends. Germline CDR1 and CDR2: MRHNA and SNTAGT. The CDR3 has 14 residues. In DNA form, the CDR3 reads TGTGCCAGCCGAATGGAGCAGCGTTCCTACGAGCAGTACTTC. Its translation is CASRMEQRSYEQYF.

V gene TRBV9 combines with J gene TRBJ2-7; 11 bases are shared with TRBD2. The CDR3 consists of 15 residues. Germline CDR1 SGDLS, CDR2 YYNGEE. The V segment lost 1 base and the J segment 7 bases; nucleotides outside the gene matches: 7. CDR3 in amino acids: CASSVSGTSGREQYF. The DNA for the CDR3 is TGTGCCAGCAGCGTAAGCGGGACTAGCGGAAGGGAGCAGTACTTC.

V and J are TRBV5-6 and TRBJ2-7; D possibly corresponds to TRBD1 (6 bases). From germline, CDR1 is SGHDT and CDR2 YYEEEE. Trimming stripped 2 bases from V and 4 bases from J, with 7 bases between. CDR3 length: 12 residues. Here the CDR3 DNA reads TGTGCCAGCAGCTTAAGGGGGTACGAGCAGTACTTC. It specifies CASSLRGYEQYF. The full variable domain, completed using reference TRBV5-6 and TRBJ2-7, is DAGVTQSPTHLIKTRGQQVTLRCSPKSGHDTVSWYQQALGQGPQFIFQYYEEEERQRGNFPDRFSGHQFPNYSSELNVNALLLGDSALYLCASSLRGYEQYFGPGTRLTVT.

The rearrangement joins TRBV4-1 to TRBJ2-4; 12 nucleotides match TRBD2. The junction had 2 bases not matched to a gene; V was cut back by 0 bases and J by 5 bases. The CDR3 consists of 16 residues. CDR1 and CDR2 (germline): MGHRA, YSYEKL. The CDR3 sequence: CASSQDLAGGQNIQYF. CDR3 coding DNA: TGCGCCAGCAGCCAAGATCTAGCGGGAGGGCAAAACATTCAGTACTTC.

The CDR3 is CASSQEAGPAFF. The CDR3 region has the DNA TGCGCCAGCAGCCAAGAAGCGGGCCCAGCTTTCTTC. The J gene is TRBJ2-1, the V gene TRBV4-1, with D possibly matching TRBD2 (6 bases). Trimming shortened V by 0 bases and J by 16 bases, and 13 bases separated the two germline ends. The CDR3 covers 12 residues. The germline gives CDR1 MGHRA, CDR2 YSYEKL.

The V and J genes are TRBV6-5 and TRBJ2-6; maybe TRBD1 (5 bases). This CDR3 contains 15 residues. Germline values: CDR1 MNHEY, CDR2 SVGAGI. V was shortened by 6 bases and J by 2 bases, with 11 bases between the two germline ends. The CDR3 DNA sequence: TGTGCCAGCAGGGCGGACAAAACTGGGGCCAACGTCCTGACTTTC. Translating it yields CASRADKTGANVLTF.